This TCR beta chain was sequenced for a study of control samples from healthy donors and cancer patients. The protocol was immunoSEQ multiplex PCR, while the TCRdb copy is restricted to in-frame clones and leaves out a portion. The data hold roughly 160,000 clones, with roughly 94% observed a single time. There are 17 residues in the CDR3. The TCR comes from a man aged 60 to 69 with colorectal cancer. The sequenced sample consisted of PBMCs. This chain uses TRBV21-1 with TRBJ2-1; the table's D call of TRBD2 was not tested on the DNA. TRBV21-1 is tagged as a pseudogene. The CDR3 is CASSQGGGSPPYNEQFF. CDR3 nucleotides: TGTGCCAGCAGCCAAGGGGGAGGTTCCCCCCCCTACAATGAGCAGTTCTTC.